Included here is one T cell receptor beta chain sequence, with context. The record originates from a study of blood T cell repertoires in COVID-19. Study at large: Specimens from acute and convalescent COVID-19 originated in the United States, Italy and Spain. From T cells, B-cell-depleted T cells, or PBMCs came the material, which was cDNA or gDNA.

The germline V and J ends were trimmed by 6 bases and 5 bases, with 20 bases remaining between them. The germline V gene has CDR1 LNHDA and CDR2 SQIVND (reference sequence). The CDR3 extends over 15 amino acids. The assay was immunoSEQ multiplex PCR, and TCRdb's table has in-frame clones only and misses some. The sample includes 350,000 to 450,000 clones, around 86% seen only once; the top ten take about 5.4%. Specimen: PBMCs or T cells enriched from blood (not recorded which). This TCR was sampled from a woman aged 45-65 years who had recovered from COVID-19. The chain carries TRBV19 and TRBJ2-7; a possible D gene is TRBD1 (5 bases). The CDR3 sequence: CASSQQLQGLDEQYF. The DNA of the CDR3 is TGTGCCAGTAGCCAACAACTGCAGGGATTGGACGAGCAGTACTTC.